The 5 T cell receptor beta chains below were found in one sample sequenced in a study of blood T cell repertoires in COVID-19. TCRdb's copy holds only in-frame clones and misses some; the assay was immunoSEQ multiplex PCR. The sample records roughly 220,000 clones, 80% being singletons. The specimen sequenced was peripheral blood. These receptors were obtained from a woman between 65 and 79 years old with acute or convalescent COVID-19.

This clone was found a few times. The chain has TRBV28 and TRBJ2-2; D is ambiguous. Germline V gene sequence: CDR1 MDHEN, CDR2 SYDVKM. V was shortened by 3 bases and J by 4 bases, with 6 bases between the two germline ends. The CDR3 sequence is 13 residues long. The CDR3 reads CASSFYLTGELFF. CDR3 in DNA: TGTGCCAGCAGTTTTTATCTCACCGGGGAGCTGTTTTTT.

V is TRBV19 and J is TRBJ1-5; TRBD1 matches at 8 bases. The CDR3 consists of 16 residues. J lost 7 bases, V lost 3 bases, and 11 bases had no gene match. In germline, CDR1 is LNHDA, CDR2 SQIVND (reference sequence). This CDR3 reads CASSIGRTGRGQPQHF. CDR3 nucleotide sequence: TGTGCCAGTAGTATTGGGCGGACAGGGCGTGGGCAGCCCCAGCATTTT.

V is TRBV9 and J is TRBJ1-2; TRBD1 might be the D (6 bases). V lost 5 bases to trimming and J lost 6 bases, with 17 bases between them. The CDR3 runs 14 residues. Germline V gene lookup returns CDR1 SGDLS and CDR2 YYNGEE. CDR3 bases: TGTGCCAGCAGGGATACAGGGATTGACCATGGCTACACCTTC. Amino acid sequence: CASRDTGIDHGYTF.

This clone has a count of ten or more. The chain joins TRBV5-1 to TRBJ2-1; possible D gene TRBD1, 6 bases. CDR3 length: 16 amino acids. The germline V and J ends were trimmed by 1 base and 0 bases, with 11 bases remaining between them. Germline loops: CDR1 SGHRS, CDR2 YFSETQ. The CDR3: CASSLLGTSSYNEQFF. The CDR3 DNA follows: TGCGCCAGCAGCTTGCTGGGGACATCCTCCTACAATGAGCAGTTCTTC.

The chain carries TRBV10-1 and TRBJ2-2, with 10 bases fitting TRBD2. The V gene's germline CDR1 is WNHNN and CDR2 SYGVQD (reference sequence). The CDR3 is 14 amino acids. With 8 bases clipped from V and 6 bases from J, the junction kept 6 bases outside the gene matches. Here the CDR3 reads CASGGLAGAGELFF. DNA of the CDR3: TGCGCCAGCGGAGGTCTAGCGGGAGCCGGGGAGCTGTTTTTT.